This T cell receptor beta chain was observed in a study of shared clonotypes between healthy human individuals. Turning to this clone: This CDR3 is also generated by other DNA sequences in the sample.

The table came from immunoSEQ multiplex PCR; TCRdb's copy has only in-frame clones and leaves some out. The sample lists hundreds of thousands of clones; approximately 73% were seen once. Germline lookup yields CDR1 SGHTA and CDR2 FQGTGA. V gave up 6 bases and J gave up 4 bases, with 11 bases separating them. The CDR3 has 13 residues. Sequenced: memory CD4+ T cells sorted from blood. Subset: CD45RA-negative fraction. V gene TRBV7-3 combines with J gene TRBJ2-3; D not resolved. This sequence was found in a woman in her twenties or thirties in good health. CDR3: CASSPYTADTQYF. In DNA form, the CDR3 reads TGTGCCAGCAGTCCCTATACGGCAGATACGCAGTATTTT.